The 25 T cell receptor beta chains below all came from one sample that was sequenced in a study of control samples from healthy donors and cancer patients. Profiled with immunoSEQ multiplex PCR; TCRdb holds only in-frame clones, not every one. The sample has 90,000 or so clones; around 86% are singletons. Material for sequencing was blood. All receptors come from a woman aged 45-59 years in good health.

The chain recombines TRBV6-6 with TRBJ2-3; D gene ambiguous. V shed 2 bases and J shed 2 bases, with 8 bases lying between them. The CDR3 has 14 residues. In germline, CDR1 is MNHNY, CDR2 SVGAGI (reference sequence). In DNA, the CDR3 is TGTGCCAGCAGTTACGGGCAGGACACAGATACGCAGTATTTT. Translated, it gives CASSYGQDTDTQYF.

V gene TRBV19 combines with J gene TRBJ2-1; D remains unclear. V lost 1 base to trimming and J lost 7 bases, with 5 bases between them. Germline V gives CDR1 LNHDA, CDR2 SQIVND (reference sequence). The CDR3 spans 12 residues. CDR3 protein: CASSIAVNEQFF. The DNA of the CDR3 is TGTGCCAGTAGTATAGCTGTGAATGAGCAGTTCTTC.

The chain carries TRBV5-1 and TRBJ2-7; possibly TRBD1 or TRBD2 for D (7 bases each). CDR3 length equals 14 residues. CDR1 SGHRS and CDR2 YFSETQ come from the germline V gene. V lost 7 bases and J 0 bases, leaving 14 bases between the germline ends. Here the CDR3 reads CASRSGTVSYEQYF. The CDR3 DNA sequence: TGCGCCAGCCGGAGCGGGACAGTCTCCTACGAGCAGTACTTC.

This clone occurred many times. The chain couples TRBV6-6 to TRBJ2-7; 9 nucleotides match TRBD2. The CDR3 runs 18 residues. J gave up 6 bases and V 5 bases, and 20 bases lay outside the gene matches. Germline V gene data show CDR1 as MNHNY and CDR2 as SVGAGI (reference sequence). The CDR3 sequence: CASSPTRYLGGGALEQYF. The CDR3 DNA follows: TGTGCCAGCAGTCCGACCCGCTACCTAGGCGGGGGGGCCCTCGAGCAGTACTTC.

The chain employs TRBV28 and TRBJ2-1, with D uncertain. V gave up 3 bases and J gave up 6 bases, with 3 bases separating them. Per the germline V gene, CDR1 is MDHEN and CDR2 is SYDVKM. This CDR3 has 11 residues. CDR3 region: CASSFTNEQFF. In DNA, the CDR3 is TGTGCCAGCAGTTTCACCAATGAGCAGTTCTTC.

This clone was counted once. The chain carries TRBV5-4 and TRBJ1-6; 8 bases line up with TRBD1. Looked up from germline, CDR1 is SGHNT and CDR2 is YYREEE (reference sequence). The V segment lost 4 bases and the J segment 10 bases; nucleotides outside the gene matches: 7. The CDR3 runs to 14 residues. The CDR3, as DNA: TGTGCCAGCAGCCGACAGGGGATCAACTCACCCCTCCACTTT. Protein product: CASSRQGINSPLHF.

The V call is TRBV28, the J call TRBJ1-1; tentative D call: TRBD1 (6 bases). Germline V gives CDR1 MDHEN, CDR2 SYDVKM. Trimming removed 5 bases at V and 5 bases at J, with 15 bases between. The CDR3 has 14 residues. Here the CDR3 reads CASSPPRGGTEAFF. CDR3 bases: TGTGCCAGCAGTCCGCCACGAGGGGGTACTGAAGCTTTCTTT.

CDR3: CASSLLAGSSYNEQFF. In DNA form, the CDR3 reads TGTGCCAGCAGCCTCCTAGCGGGGAGCTCCTACAATGAGCAGTTCTTC. The chain is built from TRBV9 and TRBJ2-1, with 9 bases that match TRBD2. The germline V gene encodes CDR1 SGDLS and CDR2 YYNGEE. V lost 4 bases and J lost 0; bases outside the gene matches: 5. The CDR3 covers 16 residues.

The CDR3 DNA reads as TGTGCCAGTAGTATTAGAGACAGGGATTATAGCAATCAGCCCCAGCATTTT. Amino acids: CASSIRDRDYSNQPQHF. This chain joins TRBV19 and TRBJ1-5; 7 nucleotides agree with TRBD1. The V gene's germline CDR1 is LNHDA and CDR2 SQIVND (reference sequence). The J segment lost 0 bases and the V segment lost 3 bases, leaving 8 bases of the junction unmatched. There are 17 residues in the CDR3.

The V call is TRBV7-2, the J call TRBJ2-5, with D perhaps matching TRBD2 (6 bases). Trimming removed 5 bases at V and 5 bases at J, with 15 bases between. The CDR3 runs to 14 residues. The germline V gene has CDR1 SGHTA and CDR2 FQGNSA. CDR3 residues: CASSQDYFGETQYF. DNA for the CDR3: TGTGCCAGCAGCCAGGACTATTTCGGGGAGACCCAGTACTTC.

The chain combines TRBV5-1 with TRBJ2-1, with D maybe TRBD2 (5 bases). V gave up 0 bases and J gave up 9 bases, with 13 bases separating them. The germline gives CDR1 SGHRS, CDR2 YFSETQ. The CDR3 runs 14 residues. CDR3 loop: CASSLALAVREQFF. DNA of the CDR3: TGCGCCAGCAGCTTGGCTCTAGCTGTTCGTGAGCAGTTCTTC. Supplemented by reference TRBV5-1 and TRBJ2-1, the full variable domain reads KAGVTQTPRYLIKTRGQQVTLSCSPISGHRSVSWYQQTPGQGLQFLFEYFSETQRNKGNFPGRFSGRQFSNSRSEMNVSTLELGDSALYLCASSLALAVREQFFGPGTRLTVL.

The J gene is TRBJ1-5, the V gene TRBV27; TRBD1 might be the D (6 bases). Germline CDR1 MNHEY, CDR2 SMNVEV (reference sequence). V was trimmed by 2 bases and J by 2 bases, leaving 7 bases between them. This CDR3 contains 14 residues. The CDR3 region is CASSLGQRNQPQHF. The CDR3, as DNA: TGTGCCAGCAGTTTAGGACAGCGCAATCAGCCCCAGCATTTT.

This chain joins TRBV11-2 and TRBJ2-3; D gene unclear. CDR1 and CDR2 (germline): SGHAT, FQNNGV. With 6 bases removed from V and 2 bases from J, the gap between germline ends came to 9 bases. CDR3 length: 13 residues. This CDR3 is CASRTPSTDTQYF. CDR3 coding DNA: TGTGCCAGCAGGACACCTTCCACAGATACGCAGTATTTT.

V and J are TRBV12-3 or TRBV12-4 and TRBJ1-5; D gene uncertain. Trimming shortened V by 7 bases and J by 4 bases, and 11 bases separated the two germline ends. The CDR3 is 13 residues long. The CDR3 is CASNSQVNQPQHF. The CDR3, as DNA: TGTGCCAGCAATAGTCAGGTAAATCAGCCCCAGCATTTT.

V is TRBV21-1 and J is TRBJ2-7; TRBD2 reflects the table's D call only, with no check against the DNA. TRBV21-1 is an annotated pseudogene. CDR3 size: 19 residues. The CDR3 protein is CASSTSHPRGQEGIYEQYF. The CDR3 DNA sequence: TGTGCCAGCAGCACTTCCCACCCGCGGGGGCAGGAGGGCATCTACGAGCAGTACTTC.

The chain carries TRBV19 and TRBJ1-3; 7 bases fit TRBD1. The junction had 5 bases not matched to a gene; V was cut back by 11 bases and J by 4 bases. CDR3 size: 12 residues. Germline V gene sequence: CDR1 LNHDA, CDR2 SQIVND (reference sequence). For the CDR3, the DNA is TGTGCCTGTGGACAGGTCGGAAACACCATATATTTT. Protein: CACGQVGNTIYF.

The chain has TRBV2 and TRBJ1-1; 9 bases map to TRBD1. This CDR3 has 13 amino acids. Per germline, CDR1 SNHLY and CDR2 FYNNEI. V shed 6 bases, J shed 4 bases, and the junction held 3 bases outside the gene matches. DNA of the CDR3: TGTGCCAGCAGCAGACAGGGGGTCACTGAAGCTTTCTTT. The encoded protein is CASSRQGVTEAFF.

This clone was seen once. The sample carries other DNA sequences with the same CDR3. The V and J genes are TRBV4-1 and TRBJ2-2, with TRBD1 as a possible D gene (6 bases). The CDR3 extends over 14 amino acids. Trimming left V 1 base short and J 6 bases short, with 9 bases between. Looked up from germline, CDR1 is MGHRA and CDR2 is YSYEKL. This chain's CDR3 is CASSQGPGAGELFF. CDR3 in DNA: TGCGCCAGCAGCCAAGGGCCAGGGGCCGGGGAGCTGTTTTTT.

The chain combines TRBV18 with TRBJ1-4; 10 bases are a match to TRBD1. V lost 6 bases and J lost 5; bases outside the gene matches: 3. The CDR3 runs to 14 residues. Germline values: CDR1 KGHSH, CDR2 LQKENI. In DNA, the CDR3 is TGTGCCAGCTCCCCGGGACAGGGGAATGAAAAACTGTTTTTT. This codes for CASSPGQGNEKLFF.

DNA of the CDR3: TGTGCCAGCAGCTTAACCAGACAAGAGACCCAGTACTTC. This encodes CASSLTRQETQYF. The V and J genes are TRBV7-3 and TRBJ2-5; D is unclear. V gave up 0 bases and J gave up 2 bases, with 4 bases separating them. Germline V gene data show CDR1 as SGHTA and CDR2 as FQGTGA. The CDR3 sequence is 13 residues long.

V usage is TRBV3-1 (or the pseudogene TRBV3-2) and J usage is TRBJ1-2; D is perhaps TRBD1 (5 bases). Trimming cost V 0 bases and J 2 bases, with 10 bases left between them. This CDR3 has 15 amino acids. Germline loops: CDR1 LGHDT, CDR2 YNNKEL (reference sequence). CDR3 sequence: CASSQESAGNYGYTF. CDR3 bases: TGTGCCAGCAGCCAAGAATCTGCAGGGAACTATGGCTACACCTTC.

This chain uses TRBV6-5 with TRBJ2-1; possible D gene TRBD2, 6 bases. V was trimmed by 4 bases and J by 10 bases, leaving 14 bases between them. Germline V CDR1 and CDR2: MNHEY, SVGAGI. CDR3 length: 13 residues. CDR3 sequence reads: CASSSPGTWEQFF. DNA of the CDR3: TGTGCCAGCAGTTCACCCGGGACTTGGGAGCAGTTCTTC.

The table lists this clone with a count of one. This chain links TRBV2 with TRBJ1-4, with 7 bases fitting TRBD1. Germline values: CDR1 SNHLY, CDR2 FYNNEI. The trim removed 5 bases at V and 6 bases at J, leaving 9 bases unmatched. The CDR3 sequence is 15 residues long. The CDR3 protein is CASSWSTGSYEKLFF. The CDR3 DNA sequence: TGTGCCAGCAGTTGGTCGACAGGGTCGTATGAAAAACTGTTTTTT.

This chain links TRBV7-9 with TRBJ1-1; a possible D gene is TRBD1 (6 bases). CDR3 length: 13 amino acids. Trimming took off 4 bases at V and 7 bases at J, with 13 bases between the two ends. Germline-derived CDR1 and CDR2 are SEHNR and FQNEAQ (reference sequence). The CDR3 DNA sequence: TGTGCCAGCAGCTCCCCACAGGGCGGTGAAGCTTTCTTT. Protein: CASSSPQGGEAFF.

The chain uses TRBV7-2 and TRBJ2-1, with D unresolved. V shed 5 bases and J shed 7 bases, with 18 bases lying between them. The CDR3 runs to 15 residues. CDR1 is SGHTA and CDR2 is FQGNSA in the germline V gene. CDR3 sequence: CASSLRLANGNEQFF. CDR3 sequence (DNA): TGTGCCAGCAGCCTCAGGTTGGCAAATGGGAATGAGCAGTTCTTC.